Below are 10 T cell receptor beta chains sequenced from a single sample in a study of blood T cell repertoires in COVID-19. The table came from immunoSEQ multiplex PCR; TCRdb's copy has only in-frame clones and leaves some out. The sample includes 200,000 to 250,000 clones, roughly 89% of them seen just once. The sequenced material came from PBMCs or T cells enriched from blood (not recorded which). The receptors stem from a man aged 25 to 45 who had been exposed to COVID-19.

This clone was counted only a few times. V and J are TRBV5-4 and TRBJ2-3; the D gene is possibly TRBD2 (5 bases). The CDR3 runs 16 residues. Germline assignment: CDR1 SGHNT and CDR2 YYREEE (reference sequence). Trimming left V 0 bases short and J 2 bases short, with 13 bases between. The CDR3 is CASSLGRATLTDTQYF. The CDR3 DNA sequence: TGTGCCAGCAGCTTGGGGCGGGCCACGCTCACAGATACGCAGTATTTT.

V gene TRBV7-6 combines with J gene TRBJ2-7; D remains unclear. V shed 5 bases and J shed 5 bases, with 7 bases lying between them. Germline assignment: CDR1 SGHVS and CDR2 FNYEAQ. The CDR3 sequence is 11 residues long. For the CDR3, the DNA is TGTGCCAGCAGCCTAACCGACGAGCAGTACTTC. This translates into CASSLTDEQYF.

The genes are TRBV19 and TRBJ2-3, with D unresolved. The CDR3 has 12 residues. V was shortened by 10 bases and J by 11 bases, with 19 bases between the two germline ends. In germline, CDR1 is LNHDA, CDR2 SQIVND (reference sequence). The CDR3 spells CATGILGYGQYF. CDR3 bases: TGTGCCACAGGCATATTGGGTTATGGGCAGTATTTT. Full variable domain (outside the CDR3, taken from reference TRBV19 and TRBJ2-3): DGGITQSPKYLFRKEGQNVTLSCEQNLNHDAMYWYRQDPGQGLRLIYYSQIVNDFQKGDIAEGYSVSREKKESFPLTVTSAQKNPTAFYLCATGILGYGQYFGPGTRLTVL.

This chain connects TRBV12-3 or TRBV12-4 to TRBJ2-7, with TRBD2 identical over 8 bases. The CDR3 runs 12 residues. J lost 7 bases, V lost 6 bases, and 5 bases had no gene match. The CDR3 DNA reads as TGTGCCAGCAGAACGGGGGGGTTTGAGCAGTACTTC. Translation: CASRTGGFEQYF.

This clone came up once. CDR3: CSVVSIHEAFF. Written as DNA, the CDR3 is TGCAGCGTTGTAAGCATCCACGAAGCTTTCTTT. The chain has TRBV29-1 and TRBJ1-1; the D is unclear. Trimming removed 4 bases from V and 8 bases from J, with 11 bases in between. The length of the CDR3 is 11 residues. The germline V gene encodes CDR1 SQVTM and CDR2 ANQGSEA.

The J gene is TRBJ2-2, the V gene TRBV3-1 (or the pseudogene TRBV3-2); TRBD2 matches 12 bases. The V gene's germline CDR1 is LGHDT and CDR2 YNNKEL (reference sequence). V shed 10 bases, J shed 3 bases, and the junction held 3 bases outside the gene matches. This CDR3 contains 14 residues. Here the CDR3 reads CATTSGGHTGELFF. CDR3 sequence (DNA): TGTGCCACCACTAGCGGGGGGCACACCGGGGAGCTGTTTTTT.

This chain links TRBV7-3 with TRBJ2-1; D is uncertain. The CDR3 length is 14 residues. The ends were cut back, 5 bases at V and 5 bases at J, with 13 bases in the middle. CDR1 and CDR2 (germline): SGHTA, FQGTGA. In DNA, the CDR3 is TGTGCCAGCAGCGCACAAATCGATGACAATGAGCAGTTCTTC. It is translated as CASSAQIDDNEQFF.

This clone was detected only a few times. The rearrangement joins TRBV11-2 to TRBJ2-7; possibly TRBD2 for D (5 bases). This CDR3 comprises 14 residues. V shed 5 bases and J shed 7 bases, with 18 bases lying between them. Per germline, CDR1 SGHAT and CDR2 FQNNGV. CDR3 in amino acids: CASSADPGSGEQYF. The CDR3 nucleotides are TGTGCCAGCAGCGCCGACCCTGGATCGGGGGAGCAGTACTTC. Full variable domain (outside the CDR3, taken from reference TRBV11-2 and TRBJ2-7): EAGVAQSPRYKIIEKRQSVAFWCNPISGHATLYWYQQILGQGPKLLIQFQNNGVVDDSQLPKDRFSAERLKGVDSTLKIQPAKLEDSAVYLCASSADPGSGEQYFGPGTRLTVT.

This chain uses TRBV29-1 with TRBJ2-3; 12 bases agree with TRBD2. Per germline, CDR1 SQVTM and CDR2 ANQGSEA. The CDR3 has 17 residues. The V segment lost 4 bases and the J segment 8 bases; nucleotides outside the gene matches: 16. In DNA form, the CDR3 reads TGCAGCGTTGTTGTTCCTAGCGGGGGGGCTCGGTCTGGTACGCAGTATTTT. Its translation is CSVVVPSGGARSGTQYF.

This chain joins TRBV9 and TRBJ2-2; 10 positions agree with TRBD2. CDR1 and CDR2 from the germline V gene are SGDLS and YYNGEE. The CDR3 loop spans 18 amino acids. Trimming removed 0 bases from V and 1 base from J; junction bases left unmatched: 6. DNA for the CDR3: TGTGCCAGCAGCGTAGCCCTTAGGACTAGCGGGAACACCGGGGAGCTGTTTTTT. Translated: CASSVALRTSGNTGELFF. Supplemented by reference TRBV9 and TRBJ2-2, the full variable domain reads DSGVTQTPKHLITATGQRVTLRCSPRSGDLSVYWYQQSLDQGLQFLIQYYNGEERAKGNILERFSAQQFPDLHSELNLSSLELGDSALYFCASSVALRTSGNTGELFFGEGSRLTVL.